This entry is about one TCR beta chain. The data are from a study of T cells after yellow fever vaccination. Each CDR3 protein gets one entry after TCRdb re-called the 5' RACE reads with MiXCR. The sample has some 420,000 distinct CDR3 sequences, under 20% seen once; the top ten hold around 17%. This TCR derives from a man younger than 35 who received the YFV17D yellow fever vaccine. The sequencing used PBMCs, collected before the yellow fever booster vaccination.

The CDR3 bases are TGTGCCAGCAGAACGAGAGAGACCCAGTACTTC. Its protein product is CASRTRETQYF. V and J are TRBV6-5 and TRBJ2-5; D not resolved. CDR3 length: 11 residues. Looked up from germline, CDR1 is MNHEY and CDR2 is SVGAGI. Trimming cost V 6 bases and J 4 bases, with 6 bases left between them.